Sequencing of this TCR beta chain was carried out in a study of cytomegalovirus exposure and HLA in healthy donors. Study-level findings and limits: In a later analysis, several top co-occurrence clusters appeared linked to parvovirus B19, influenza, CMV and Epstein-Barr virus. Likely technical artifact: a cluster of highly shared sequence variants. Immune exposure information available was restricted to CMV serostatus.

In the case of this clone: The antigen remains undetermined.

In germline, CDR1 is GTSNPN, CDR2 SVGIG (reference sequence). This CDR3 contains 14 residues. V dropped 2 bases and J dropped 6; count of bases not matched to a gene: 3. A multiplex PCR was run with 60 Vbeta primers and 13 Jbeta primers. Some clones are missing from TCRdb's copy, which holds only in-frame ones; the method was immunoSEQ multiplex PCR. Found here are around 130,000 clones, approximately 72% of them singletons; the top ten hold about 1.5%. Sequenced input: PBMCs. The receptor was derived from a young man in good health and CMV-seronegative. V and J are TRBV30 and TRBJ1-4, with TRBD1 identical over 10 bases. This CDR3 is CAWSSGTGDEKLFF. Written as DNA, the CDR3 is TGTGCCTGGAGTTCCGGGACAGGGGATGAAAAACTGTTTTTT. Full variable domain (remainder filled in from reference TRBV30 and TRBJ1-4): SQTIHQWPATLVQPVGSPLSLECTVEGTSNPNLYWYRQAAGRGLQLLFYSVGIGQISSEVPQNLSASRPQDRQFILSSKKLLLSDSGFYLCAWSSGTGDEKLFFGSGTQLSVL.